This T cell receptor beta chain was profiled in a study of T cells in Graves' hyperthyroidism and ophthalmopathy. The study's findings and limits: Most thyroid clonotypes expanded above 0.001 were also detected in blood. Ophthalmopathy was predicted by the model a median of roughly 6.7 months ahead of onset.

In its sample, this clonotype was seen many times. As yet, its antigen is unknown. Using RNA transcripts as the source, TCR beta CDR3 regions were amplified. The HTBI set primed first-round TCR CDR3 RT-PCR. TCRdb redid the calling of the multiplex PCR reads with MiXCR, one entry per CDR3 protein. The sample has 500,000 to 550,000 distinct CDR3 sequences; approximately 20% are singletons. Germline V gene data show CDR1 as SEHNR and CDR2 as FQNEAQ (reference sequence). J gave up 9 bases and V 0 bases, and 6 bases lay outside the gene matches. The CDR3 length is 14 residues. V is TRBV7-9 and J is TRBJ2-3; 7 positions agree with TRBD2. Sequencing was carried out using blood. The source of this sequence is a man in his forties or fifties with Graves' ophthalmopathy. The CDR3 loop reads CASSLAGGSVTQYF. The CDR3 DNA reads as TGTGCCAGCAGCTTAGCGGGAGGGTCAGTGACGCAGTATTTT.